Listed here are 17 T cell receptor beta chains from one sample, sequenced in a study of blood T cell repertoires in COVID-19. Assay: immunoSEQ multiplex PCR; the TCRdb copy retains only in-frame clones and omits some. The sample lists just under 40,000 clones, 85% to 90% occurring once. Sequencing was carried out using peripheral blood. These receptors came from a man in his fifties or sixties with active or convalescent COVID-19.

The V gene is TRBV27, the J gene TRBJ2-3, with TRBD2 matching 11 bases. The germline V gene encodes CDR1 MNHEY and CDR2 SMNVEV (reference sequence). The V and J ends lost 11 bases and 2 bases, in that order; junction bases with no gene match: 18. This CDR3 contains 18 residues. The CDR3 DNA follows: TGTGCCCCAGGCAGCGCTAGCGGGAGGCTAATTGACACAGATACGCAGTATTTT. Amino acid sequence: CAPGSASGRLIDTDTQYF.

V and J are TRBV9 and TRBJ1-5; 10 bases align to TRBD1. Germline CDR1 is SGDLS and CDR2 is YYNGEE. The V gene end was trimmed by 5 bases and the J gene end by 6 bases; junction bases not matched to a gene: 8. The CDR3 extends over 15 amino acids. CDR3 sequence (DNA): TGTGCCAGCAGAGAGACAGGGGGCCAAGGTCAGCCCCAGCATTTT. Protein product: CASRETGGQGQPQHF.

The rearrangement uses TRBV5-1 and TRBJ2-2; TRBD1 aligns across 8 bases. Per the germline V gene, CDR1 is SGHRS and CDR2 is YFSETQ. V shed 3 bases and J 6 bases; nucleotides not matched to a gene: 1. This CDR3 has 13 amino acids. In nucleotides, the CDR3 is TGCGCCAGCAGCTGGGACAGGTCCGGGGAGCTGTTTTTT. Translation gives CASSWDRSGELFF. Using reference TRBV5-1 and TRBJ2-2 for the parts outside the CDR3, the full variable domain is KAGVTQTPRYLIKTRGQQVTLSCSPISGHRSVSWYQQTPGQGLQFLFEYFSETQRNKGNFPGRFSGRQFSNSRSEMNVSTLELGDSALYLCASSWDRSGELFFGEGSRLTVL.

The gene calls are TRBV2 and TRBJ1-1; 8 bases match TRBD1. The CDR3 covers 14 residues. Germline CDR1 is SNHLY and CDR2 is FYNNEI. V shed 6 bases, J shed 3 bases, and the junction held 6 bases outside the gene matches. The CDR3 coding sequence is TGTGCCAGCAGGTCCCAGGGGGCACACACTGAAGCTTTCTTT. This sequence encodes CASRSQGAHTEAFF.

This clone was found a few times. The rearrangement links TRBV30 to TRBJ2-1; 10 bases map to TRBD1. Germline V lookup: CDR1 GTSNPN, CDR2 SVGIG (reference sequence). Unmatched junction bases numbered 8, after V lost 1 base and J lost 8 bases. The CDR3 is made up of 15 amino acids. Here the CDR3 DNA reads TGTGCCTGGAGTGAGACAGGGGGCGTGTGGCATGAGCAGTTCTTC. Translating it yields CAWSETGGVWHEQFF.

This rearrangement joins TRBV28 to TRBJ1-2; the match to TRBD1 covers 9 bases. Trimming cost V 1 base and J 4 bases; bases outside gene matches: 7. The CDR3 length is 16 residues. Germline V gene sequence: CDR1 MDHEN, CDR2 SYDVKM. Here the CDR3 reads CASSLSGGQGAYGYTF. The CDR3 DNA is TGTGCCAGCAGTTTATCTGGGGGACAGGGCGCCTATGGCTACACCTTC.

This clone is termed medium-sized. Compared with germline, one end of the junction differs, possibly owing to a read error. The chain is built from TRBV7-7 and TRBJ2-3; possible D gene TRBD2, 6 bases. The CDR3 is 15 residues long. Germline assignment: CDR1 SSHAT and CDR2 FNYEAQ (reference sequence). The CDR3 region has the DNA TGTGCCAGCAGCTTAGTGGCGGGACGCCTCGAAAGTACCGATTTT. It translates to CASSLVAGRLESTDF.

This clone was picked up one time. CDR3 amino acids: CASSPGVARSPEQYV. The CDR3 DNA follows: TGTGCCAGCAGTCCCGGGGTAGCGAGATCACCCGAGCAGTACGTC. The rearrangement joins TRBV2 to TRBJ2-7, with a possible D match to TRBD2 (5 bases). CDR3 length: 15 residues. Germline values: CDR1 SNHLY, CDR2 FYNNEI. Trimming took 5 bases from V and 6 from J, leaving 20 bases between them.

V gene TRBV7-6 combines with J gene TRBJ1-1, with D uncertain. The CDR3 sequence is 15 residues long. Germline assignment: CDR1 SGHVS and CDR2 FNYEAQ. V shed 5 bases and J shed 1 base, with 14 bases lying between them. CDR3 DNA sequence: TGTGCCAGCAGCCGGAAGATGGAGGAGAACACTGAAGCTTTCTTT. Its protein product is CASSRKMEENTEAFF.

The chain combines TRBV6-2 or TRBV6-3 with TRBJ1-1; D gene unclear. CDR3 length: 14 amino acids. V was cut by 5 bases and J by 1 base, with 11 bases left in between. The germline CDR1 and CDR2 sequences are MNHEY and SVGEGT. CDR3: CASSRHEGNTEAFF. The DNA of the CDR3 is TGTGCCAGCAGTCGCCACGAGGGGAACACTGAAGCTTTCTTT.

The chain employs TRBV6-5 and TRBJ2-1, with a tentative D call TRBD1 (6 bases). There are 15 residues in the CDR3. Germline V lookup: CDR1 MNHEY, CDR2 SVGAGI. Between the trimmed V and J ends, which lost 0 bases and 7 bases, there was a span of 13 bases. DNA for the CDR3: TGTGCCAGCAGTTACTCGAGGGCAGGGACAAATGAGCAGTTCTTC. Its protein product is CASSYSRAGTNEQFF.

This clone was recorded only once. It is unclear where the CDR3 begins or ends on the DNA, so no DNA is shown, and the CDR3 is as TCRdb lists it. The chain carries TRBV21-1 and TRBJ1-1. TRBV21-1 is classified as a pseudogene. The CDR3 is made up of 18 amino acids, end residues included. CDR3 region: CASSKALHQRPENTEAFF.

The chain uses TRBV3-1 (or the pseudogene TRBV3-2) and TRBJ2-5; 9 nucleotides align to TRBD2. Per the germline V gene, CDR1 is LGHDT and CDR2 is YNNKEL (reference sequence). CDR3 length equals 16 residues. The junction had 10 bases not matched to a gene; V was cut back by 4 bases and J by 4 bases. The CDR3 reads CASSLPGGRAPETQYF. CDR3 nucleotide sequence: TGTGCCAGCAGCCTTCCGGGCGGGAGGGCCCCAGAGACCCAGTACTTC.

This sequence joins TRBV25-1 and TRBJ2-2; a weak D match, TRBD1 (5 bases). Germline values: CDR1 MGHDK, CDR2 SYGVNS. V gave up 6 bases and J gave up 5 bases, with 13 bases separating them. The CDR3 has 14 amino acids. For the CDR3, the DNA is TGTGCCAGCAGGGACACGGGTGGGACCGGGGAGCTGTTTTTT. Its translation is CASRDTGGTGELFF.

V gene TRBV2 combines with J gene TRBJ2-1; 9 nucleotides match TRBD2. The CDR3 spans 18 residues. V shed 6 bases, J shed 3 bases, and the junction held 15 bases outside the gene matches. Germline V CDR1 and CDR2: SNHLY, FYNNEI. CDR3 sequence reads: CASRGGPSGATHYNEQFF. As DNA, the CDR3 is TGTGCCAGCAGGGGAGGGCCTAGCGGGGCAACCCACTACAATGAGCAGTTCTTC.

The chain recombines TRBV5-1 with TRBJ1-2; TRBD1 might be the D (6 bases). Trimming removed 0 bases from V and 2 bases from J, with 11 bases in between. Germline assignment: CDR1 SGHRS and CDR2 YFSETQ. This CDR3 contains 15 residues. As DNA, the CDR3 is TGCGCCAGCAGCTTGGAACAGGGAGGGAACTATGGCTACACCTTC. Protein: CASSLEQGGNYGYTF.

The chain is built from TRBV12-5 and TRBJ2-5, with 12 bases aligning to TRBD2. The CDR3 contains 17 residues. V was clipped by 1 base and J by 1 base; unmatched bases: 4. Germline V gene lookup returns CDR1 LGHNT and CDR2 FRNRAP. CDR3 sequence reads: CASGLGLAGAPQETQYF. The CDR3 DNA sequence: TGTGCTAGTGGTTTGGGACTAGCGGGGGCCCCCCAAGAGACCCAGTACTTC.